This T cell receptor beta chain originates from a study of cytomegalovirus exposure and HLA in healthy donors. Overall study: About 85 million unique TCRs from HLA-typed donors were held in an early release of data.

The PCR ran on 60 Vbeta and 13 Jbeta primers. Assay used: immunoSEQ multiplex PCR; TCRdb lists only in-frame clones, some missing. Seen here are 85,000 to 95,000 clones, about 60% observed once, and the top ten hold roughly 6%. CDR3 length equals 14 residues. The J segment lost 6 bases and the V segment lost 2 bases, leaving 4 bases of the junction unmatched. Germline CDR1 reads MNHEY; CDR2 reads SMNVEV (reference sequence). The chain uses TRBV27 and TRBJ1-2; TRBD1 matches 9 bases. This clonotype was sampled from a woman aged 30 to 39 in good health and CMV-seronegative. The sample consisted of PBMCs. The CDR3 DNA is TGTGCCAGCAGTTTAAACAGGGGGCTGGATGGCTACACCTTC. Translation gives CASSLNRGLDGYTF.